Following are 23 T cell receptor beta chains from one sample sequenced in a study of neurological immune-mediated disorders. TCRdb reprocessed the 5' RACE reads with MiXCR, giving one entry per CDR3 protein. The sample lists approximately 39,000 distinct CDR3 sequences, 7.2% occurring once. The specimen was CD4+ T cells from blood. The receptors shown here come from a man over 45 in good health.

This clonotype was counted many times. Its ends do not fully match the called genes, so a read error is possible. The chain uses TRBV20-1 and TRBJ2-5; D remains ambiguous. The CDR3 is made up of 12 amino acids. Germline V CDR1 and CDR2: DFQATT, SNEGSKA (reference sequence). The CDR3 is CSASPHQETQYF. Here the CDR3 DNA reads TGCAGTGCTAGCCCACACCAGGAGACCCAGTACTTC.

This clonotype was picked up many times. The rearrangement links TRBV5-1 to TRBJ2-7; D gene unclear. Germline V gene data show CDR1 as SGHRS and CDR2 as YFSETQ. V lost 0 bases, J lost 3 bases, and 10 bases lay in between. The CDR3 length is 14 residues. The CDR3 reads CASSLAVAVYEQYF. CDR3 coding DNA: TGCGCCAGCAGCTTGGCCGTGGCAGTCTACGAGCAGTACTTC.

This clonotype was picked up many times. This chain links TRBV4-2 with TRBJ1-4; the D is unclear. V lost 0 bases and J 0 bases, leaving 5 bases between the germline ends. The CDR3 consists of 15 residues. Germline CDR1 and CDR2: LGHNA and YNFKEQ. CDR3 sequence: CASSQDEATNEKLFF. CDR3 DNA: TGTGCCAGCAGCCAAGATGAGGCAACTAATGAAAAACTGTTTTTT.

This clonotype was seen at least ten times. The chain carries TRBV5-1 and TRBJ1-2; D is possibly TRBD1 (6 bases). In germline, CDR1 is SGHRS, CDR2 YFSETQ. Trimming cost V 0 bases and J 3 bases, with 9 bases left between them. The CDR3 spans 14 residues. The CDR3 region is CASSLGGGDYGYTF. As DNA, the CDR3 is TGCGCCAGCAGCTTGGGAGGGGGAGACTATGGCTACACCTTC.

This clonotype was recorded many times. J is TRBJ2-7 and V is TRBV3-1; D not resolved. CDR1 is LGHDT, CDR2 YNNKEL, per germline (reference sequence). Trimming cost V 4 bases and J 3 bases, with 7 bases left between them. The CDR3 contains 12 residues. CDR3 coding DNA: TGTGCCAGCAGCCGAAGCAACTACGAGCAGTACTTC. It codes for CASSRSNYEQYF.

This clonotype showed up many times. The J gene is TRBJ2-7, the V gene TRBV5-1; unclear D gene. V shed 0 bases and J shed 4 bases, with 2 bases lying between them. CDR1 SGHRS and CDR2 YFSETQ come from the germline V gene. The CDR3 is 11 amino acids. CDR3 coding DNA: TGCGCCAGCAGCTTGGAATACGAGCAGTACTTC. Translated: CASSLEYEQYF.

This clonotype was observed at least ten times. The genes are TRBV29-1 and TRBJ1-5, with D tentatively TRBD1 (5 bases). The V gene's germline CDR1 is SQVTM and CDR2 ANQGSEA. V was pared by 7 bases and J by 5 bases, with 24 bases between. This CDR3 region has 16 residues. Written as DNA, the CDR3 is TGCAGCGCTACCTTCGGGACCTCCGGCGGGGATCAGCCCCAGCATTTT. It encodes CSATFGTSGGDQPQHF.

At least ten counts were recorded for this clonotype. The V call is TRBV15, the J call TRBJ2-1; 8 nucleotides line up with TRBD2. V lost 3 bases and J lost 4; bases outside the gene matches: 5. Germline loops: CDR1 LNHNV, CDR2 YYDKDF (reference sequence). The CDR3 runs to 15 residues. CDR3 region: CATSRVSGSYNEQFF. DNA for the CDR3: TGTGCCACCAGCAGGGTGAGCGGGAGTTACAATGAGCAGTTCTTC. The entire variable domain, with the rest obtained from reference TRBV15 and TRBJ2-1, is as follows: DAMVIQNPRYQVTQFGKPVTLSCSQTLNHNVMYWYQQKSSQAPKLLFHYYDKDFNNEADTPDNFQSRRPNTSFCFLDIRSPGLGDTAMYLCATSRVSGSYNEQFFGPGTRLTVL.

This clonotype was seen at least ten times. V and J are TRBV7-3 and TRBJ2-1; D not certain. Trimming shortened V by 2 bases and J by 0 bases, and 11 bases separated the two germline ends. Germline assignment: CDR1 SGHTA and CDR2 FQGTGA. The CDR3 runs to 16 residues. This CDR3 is CASSLYGPSSYNEQFF. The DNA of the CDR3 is TGTGCCAGCAGCTTATACGGGCCGAGCTCCTACAATGAGCAGTTCTTC.

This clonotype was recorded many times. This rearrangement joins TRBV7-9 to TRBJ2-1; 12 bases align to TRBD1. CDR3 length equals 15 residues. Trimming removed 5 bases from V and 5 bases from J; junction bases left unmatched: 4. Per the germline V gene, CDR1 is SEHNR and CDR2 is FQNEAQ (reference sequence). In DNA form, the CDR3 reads TGTGCCAGCAGCCTGGGACAGGGGGCCCACAATGAGCAGTTCTTC. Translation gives CASSLGQGAHNEQFF.

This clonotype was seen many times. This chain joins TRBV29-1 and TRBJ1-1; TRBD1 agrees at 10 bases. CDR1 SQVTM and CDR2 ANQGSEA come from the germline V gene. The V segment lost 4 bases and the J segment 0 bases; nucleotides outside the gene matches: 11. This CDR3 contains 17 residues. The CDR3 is CSVGNGQGDNMNTEAFF. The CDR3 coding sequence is TGCAGCGTTGGGAATGGACAGGGGGACAACATGAACACTGAAGCTTTCTTT.

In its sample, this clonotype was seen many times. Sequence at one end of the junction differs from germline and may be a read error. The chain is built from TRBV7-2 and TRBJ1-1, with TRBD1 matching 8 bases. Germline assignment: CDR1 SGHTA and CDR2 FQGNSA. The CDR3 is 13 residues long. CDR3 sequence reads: CASSLLGTGHQGF. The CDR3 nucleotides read TGTGCCAGCAGCTTGCTGGGGACAGGCCACCAGGGCTTT.

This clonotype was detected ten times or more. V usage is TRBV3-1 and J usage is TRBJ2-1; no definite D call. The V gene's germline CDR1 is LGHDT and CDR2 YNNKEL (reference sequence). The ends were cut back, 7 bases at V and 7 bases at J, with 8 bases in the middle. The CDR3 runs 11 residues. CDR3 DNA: TGTGCCAGCAACCACAGAAATGAGCAGTTCTTC. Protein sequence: CASNHRNEQFF.

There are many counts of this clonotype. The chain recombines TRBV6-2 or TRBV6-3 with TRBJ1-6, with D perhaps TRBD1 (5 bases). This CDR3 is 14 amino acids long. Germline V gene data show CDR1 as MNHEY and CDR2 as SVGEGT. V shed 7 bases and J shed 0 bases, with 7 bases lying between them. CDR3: CASKGISYNSPLHF. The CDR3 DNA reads TGTGCCAGCAAGGGGATCTCCTATAATTCACCCCTCCACTTT.

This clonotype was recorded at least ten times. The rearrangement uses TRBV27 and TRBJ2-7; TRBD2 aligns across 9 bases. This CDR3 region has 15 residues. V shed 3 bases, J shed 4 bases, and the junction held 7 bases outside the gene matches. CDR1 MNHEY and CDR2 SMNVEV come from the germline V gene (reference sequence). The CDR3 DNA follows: TGTGCCAGCAGTTTGGCTAGCGGGATAGGTTACGAGCAGTACTTC. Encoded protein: CASSLASGIGYEQYF.

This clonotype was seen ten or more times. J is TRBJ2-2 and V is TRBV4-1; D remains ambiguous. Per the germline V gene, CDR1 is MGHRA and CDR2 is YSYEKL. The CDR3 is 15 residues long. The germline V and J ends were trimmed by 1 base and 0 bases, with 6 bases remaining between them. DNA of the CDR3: TGCGCCAGCAGCCAAGTTAAGACGAACACCGGGGAGCTGTTTTTT. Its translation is CASSQVKTNTGELFF.

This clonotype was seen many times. The DNA of the CDR3 is TGTGCCAGCAGCCAAGAGGTTGCGCCCCCCCAGTACTTC. Its protein is CASSQEVAPPQYF. The chain is built from TRBV4-2 and TRBJ2-5; D uncertain. V lost 0 bases to trimming and J lost 9 bases, with 11 bases between them. The germline gives CDR1 LGHNA, CDR2 YNFKEQ. The CDR3 is made up of 13 amino acids.

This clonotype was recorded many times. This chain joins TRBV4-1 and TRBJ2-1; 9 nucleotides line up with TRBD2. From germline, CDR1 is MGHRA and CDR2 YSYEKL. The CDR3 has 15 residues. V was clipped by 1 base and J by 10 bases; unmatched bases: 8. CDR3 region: CASSQVSGRSEEQFF. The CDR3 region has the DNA TGCGCCAGCAGCCAAGTAAGCGGGAGGTCTGAAGAGCAGTTCTTC.

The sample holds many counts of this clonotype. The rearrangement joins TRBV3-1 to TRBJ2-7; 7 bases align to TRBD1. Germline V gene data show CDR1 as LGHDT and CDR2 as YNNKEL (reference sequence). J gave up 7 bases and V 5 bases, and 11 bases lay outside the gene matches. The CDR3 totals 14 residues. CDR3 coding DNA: TGTGCCAGCAGCAGTACCCACAGGGGCCGGGAGCAGTACTTC. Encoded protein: CASSSTHRGREQYF.

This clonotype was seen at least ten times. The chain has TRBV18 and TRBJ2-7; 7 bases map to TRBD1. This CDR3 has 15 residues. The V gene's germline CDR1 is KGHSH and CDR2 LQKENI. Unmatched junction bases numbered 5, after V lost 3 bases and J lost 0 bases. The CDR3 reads CASSPRRTGSYEQYF. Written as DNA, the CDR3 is TGTGCCAGCTCACCTCGGAGGACAGGCTCCTACGAGCAGTACTTC.

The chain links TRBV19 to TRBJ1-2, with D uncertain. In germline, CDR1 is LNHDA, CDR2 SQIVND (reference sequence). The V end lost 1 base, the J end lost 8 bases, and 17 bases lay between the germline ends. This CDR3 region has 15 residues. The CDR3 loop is CASSIGVARYGGYTF. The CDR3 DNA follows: TGTGCCAGTAGTATAGGCGTGGCCCGCTATGGAGGCTACACCTTC.

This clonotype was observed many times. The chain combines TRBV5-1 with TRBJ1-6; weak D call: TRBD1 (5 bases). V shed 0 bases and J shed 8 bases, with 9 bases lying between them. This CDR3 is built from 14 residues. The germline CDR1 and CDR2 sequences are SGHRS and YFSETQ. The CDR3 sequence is CASSLVGTHSPLHF. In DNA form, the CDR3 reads TGCGCCAGCAGCTTGGTAGGGACGCATTCACCCCTCCACTTT.

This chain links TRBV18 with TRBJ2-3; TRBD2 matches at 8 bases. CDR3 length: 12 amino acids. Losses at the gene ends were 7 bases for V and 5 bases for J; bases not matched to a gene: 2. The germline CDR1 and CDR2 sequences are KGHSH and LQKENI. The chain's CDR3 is CASLSGGDTQYF. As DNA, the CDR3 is TGTGCCAGCTTGAGCGGGGGAGATACGCAGTATTTT. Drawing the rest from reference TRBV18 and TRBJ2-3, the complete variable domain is NAGVMQNPRHLVRRRGQEARLRCSPMKGHSHVYWYRQLPEEGLKFMVYLQKENIIDESGMPKERFSAEFPKEGPSILRIQQVVRGDSAAYFCASLSGGDTQYFGPGTRLTVL.